This record looks at one T cell receptor (beta chain) sequence and its context. What it recognizes is unknown. Trimming left V 7 bases short and J 2 bases short, with 9 bases between. The CDR3 is 12 amino acids. Per the germline V gene, CDR1 is SQVTM and CDR2 is ANQGSEA. Brentuximab vedotin exposure varied, and every patient relapsed after autologous stem cell transplantation. This record belongs to a study of PD-1 blockade in classical Hodgkin lymphoma. Study results and limitations: It was CD4+ TCR diversity, not CD8+, that rose significantly by C4D1.

The method was immunoSEQ multiplex PCR; TCRdb's version includes in-frame clones alone and lacks a portion of them. The sample includes about 110,000 clones, 80% to 90% of them seen just once. Material: peripheral blood mononuclear cells (PBMCs), obtained before the second cycle of nivolumab. The gene calls are TRBV29-1 and TRBJ2-1, with D tentatively TRBD2 (5 bases). The TCR was taken from a human donor with classical Hodgkin lymphoma. The CDR3 DNA sequence: TGCAGCGGACGGGGTACCTACAATGAGCAGTTCTTC. It translates to CSGRGTYNEQFF.